This T cell receptor beta chain was sequenced during a study of human T cells and chemical hapten exposure (dated by TCRdb to the early 2020s). As for the study more broadly: For sensitization, 2% DPC in acetone was applied to a roughly 2 cm by roughly 2 cm area of upper inner arm skin. Throughout the roughly 25-week study period, patients were also given weekly therapeutic DPC doses on the scalp. Alopecia areata with under or over 50% scalp involvement, alopecia totalis and alopecia universalis were represented in the patient cohort, which was mostly female. Patch testing was performed on the upper back with Finn chambers containing 0.01% DPC, and the patch tests were scored after 6 days according to International Contact Dermatitis Research Group standards. Libraries were pooled for sequencing, and per-sample TCR yields varied mainly because of small differences in library volumes within the pool. About 30 alopecia patients provided blood for TCR sequencing at one to four time points (pre-sensitization, 2, 6 and 24 weeks). Blood samples were taken from patients before sensitization (week 0) and at 2, 6 and about 24 weeks after DPC sensitization. The study tracked peripheral blood TCR repertoire changes in vivo during primary and secondary sensitization to the hapten diphenylcyclopropenone (DPC) in alopecia patients.

According to the study, the label for this sample's time point signals: patch test 3, about 24 weeks after DPC sensitization. The treatment or condition label corresponds to: therapeutic diphenylcyclopropenone sensitization with weekly scalp DPC. At every patch-test visit, the blood draw took place before the patch test was put on. Patients were eligible if aged 18 to 70, diagnosed with alopecia and judged suitable for DPC therapy, and pregnant patients were excluded. Total RNA was extracted from unfractionated whole blood collected in Tempus Blood RNA tubes. The method behind the library was RACE. TCRdb names NextSeq 500 as the instrument used. During library preparation, unique molecular identifiers were attached to individual cDNA molecules so that TCRs could be counted in a quantitative, reproducible way. For every blood RNA sample, sequencing covered both the TCR alpha and TCR beta chains. Turning to the authors' computational methods: Samples had a median of roughly 100,000 TCRs, with a range from roughly 20,000 to 700,000. The Decombinator software suite was used to annotate the V, J and CDR3 of the TCR reads. For PS versus PT1 abundance plots, all samples were subsampled to the same number of TCRs (28,000). TCRs were defined as expanded if absent before sensitization and observed at least eight times at the 2-week time point. Starting from the raw public reads, TCRdb applied fastp trimming at Q25, assembled clones with MiXCR and retained in-frame beta chains. Entries that share a CDR3 protein sequence are merged under the most common genes and DNA. V and J calls and clone size were set by TCRdb, not the authors. The sample table contains 190,000 or so distinct CDR3 sequences; only one count was recorded for approximately 24% of them. The top ten clonotypes cover 2% to 2.5% of the sample.

For this clonotype: Its antigen is currently not known. No much larger clone exists at a distance of one base, and base qualities are not known.

The CDR3 spans 14 residues, from the cysteine through the phenylalanine. The read is trimmed to its CDR3 DNA, 42 bases read in frame from base 1. At the junction V is shortened by 2 bases and J by 2 bases, with 8 bases in between. From the germline V gene, CDR1 is SGHRS and CDR2 is YFSETQ. General study outcomes and caveats: Repeated subsampling changed both the strength of the expansion versus patch-test correlation and the threshold at which the correlation became significant. Because every patient had alopecia, a presumed autoimmune disease, the patients' immune response might differ from that of healthy individuals. Significantly more large CDR3 similarity clusters were formed by expanded TCRs than by pre-sensitization or healthy control sets, consistent with antigen-driven responses. DPC sensitization did not change the number of TCRs with a frequency above 1 in 1000, and there was no evidence of changes in global repertoire structure. A positive correlation was found between the number of PT1 expanded TCRs and patch test score, with significance reached at thresholds 8, 16 and 32 but not 4.

The rearrangement joined TRBV5-1 to TRBJ2-1, with the identity of the D gene unclear. This sample comprised whole blood, obtained in connection with sensitization to the hapten diphenylcyclopropenone (DPC). The receptor comes from a woman in her thirties or forties with alopecia areata. Some clones in this sample may be carry-over from other donors' samples. In nucleotides, the sequence is TGCGCCAGCAGCTTCAACGATCCCTACAATGAGCAGTTCTTC. This sequence encodes CASSFNDPYNEQFF. Beyond the CDR3, the reference TRBV5-1 and TRBJ2-1 genes provide the residues; the full variable domain reads: KAGVTQTPRYLIKTRGQQVTLSCSPISGHRSVSWYQQTPGQGLQFLFEYFSETQRNKGNFPGRFSGRQFSNSRSEMNVSTLELGDSALYLCASSFNDPYNEQFFGPGTRLTVL.